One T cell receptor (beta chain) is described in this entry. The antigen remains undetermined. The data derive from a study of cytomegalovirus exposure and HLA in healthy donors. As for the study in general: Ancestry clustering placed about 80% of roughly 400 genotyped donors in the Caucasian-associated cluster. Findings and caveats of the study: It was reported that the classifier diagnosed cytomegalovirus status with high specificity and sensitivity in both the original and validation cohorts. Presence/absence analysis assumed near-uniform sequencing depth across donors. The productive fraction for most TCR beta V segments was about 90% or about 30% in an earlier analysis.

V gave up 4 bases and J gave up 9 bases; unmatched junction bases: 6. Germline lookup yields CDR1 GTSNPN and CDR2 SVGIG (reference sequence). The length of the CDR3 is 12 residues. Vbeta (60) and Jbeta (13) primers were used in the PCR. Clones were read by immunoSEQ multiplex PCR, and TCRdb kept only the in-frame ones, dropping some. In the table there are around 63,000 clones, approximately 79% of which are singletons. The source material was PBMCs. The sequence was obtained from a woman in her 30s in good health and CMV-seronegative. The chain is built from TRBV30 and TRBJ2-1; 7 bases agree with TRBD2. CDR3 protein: CAWMASGSEQFF. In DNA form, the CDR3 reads TGTGCCTGGATGGCTAGCGGTAGTGAGCAGTTCTTC.